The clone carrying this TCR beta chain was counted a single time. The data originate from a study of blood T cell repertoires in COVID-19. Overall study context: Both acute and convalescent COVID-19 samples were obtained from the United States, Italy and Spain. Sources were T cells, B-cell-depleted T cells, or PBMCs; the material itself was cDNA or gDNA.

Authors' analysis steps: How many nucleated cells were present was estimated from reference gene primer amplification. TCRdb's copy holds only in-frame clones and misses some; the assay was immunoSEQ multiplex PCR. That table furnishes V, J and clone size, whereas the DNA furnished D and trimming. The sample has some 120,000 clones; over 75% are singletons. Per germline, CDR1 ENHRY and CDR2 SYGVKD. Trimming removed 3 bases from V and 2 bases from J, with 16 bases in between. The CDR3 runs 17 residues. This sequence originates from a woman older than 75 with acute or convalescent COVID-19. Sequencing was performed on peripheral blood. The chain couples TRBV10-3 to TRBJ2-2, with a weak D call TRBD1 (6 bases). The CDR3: CAISDSGTGKNTGELFF. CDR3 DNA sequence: TGTGCCATCAGTGACAGTGGAACAGGGAAAAACACCGGGGAGCTGTTTTTT.